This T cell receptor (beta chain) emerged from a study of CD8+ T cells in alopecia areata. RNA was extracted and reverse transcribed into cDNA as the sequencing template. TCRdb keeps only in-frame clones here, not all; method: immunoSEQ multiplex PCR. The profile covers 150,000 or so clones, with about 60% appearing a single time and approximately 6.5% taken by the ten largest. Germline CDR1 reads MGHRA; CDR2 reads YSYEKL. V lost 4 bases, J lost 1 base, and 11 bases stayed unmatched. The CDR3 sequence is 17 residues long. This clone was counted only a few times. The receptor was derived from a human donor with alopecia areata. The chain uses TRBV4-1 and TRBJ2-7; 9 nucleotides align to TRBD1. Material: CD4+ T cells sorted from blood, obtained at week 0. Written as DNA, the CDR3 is TGCGCCAGCAGCCTCAACGCGGGACAGGGACCTTCCTACGAGCAGTACTTC. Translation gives CASSLNAGQGPSYEQYF.